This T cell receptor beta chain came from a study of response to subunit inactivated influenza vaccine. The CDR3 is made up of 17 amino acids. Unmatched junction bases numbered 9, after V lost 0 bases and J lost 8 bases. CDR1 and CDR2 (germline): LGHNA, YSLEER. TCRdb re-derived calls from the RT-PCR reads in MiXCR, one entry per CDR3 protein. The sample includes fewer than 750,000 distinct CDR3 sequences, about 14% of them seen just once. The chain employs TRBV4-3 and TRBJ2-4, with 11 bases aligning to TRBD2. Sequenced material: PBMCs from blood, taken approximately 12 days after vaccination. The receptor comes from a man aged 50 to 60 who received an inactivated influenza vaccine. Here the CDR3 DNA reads TGCGCCAGCAGCCAAGATGAACTAGCGGGAGCGGAGGACATTCAGTACTTC. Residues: CASSQDELAGAEDIQYF.